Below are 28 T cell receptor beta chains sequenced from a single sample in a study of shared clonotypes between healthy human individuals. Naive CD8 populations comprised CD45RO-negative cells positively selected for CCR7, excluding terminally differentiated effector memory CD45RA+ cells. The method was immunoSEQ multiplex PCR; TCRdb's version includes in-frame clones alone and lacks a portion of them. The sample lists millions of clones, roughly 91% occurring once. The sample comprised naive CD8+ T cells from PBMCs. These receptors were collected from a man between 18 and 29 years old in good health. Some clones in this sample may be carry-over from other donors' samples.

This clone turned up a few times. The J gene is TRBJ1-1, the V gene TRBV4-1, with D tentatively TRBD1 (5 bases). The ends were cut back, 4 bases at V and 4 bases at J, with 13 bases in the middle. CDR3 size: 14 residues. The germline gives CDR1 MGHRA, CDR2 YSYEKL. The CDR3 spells CASSPRTSFTEAFF. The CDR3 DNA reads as TGCGCCAGCAGCCCACGGACATCGTTCACTGAAGCTTTCTTT.

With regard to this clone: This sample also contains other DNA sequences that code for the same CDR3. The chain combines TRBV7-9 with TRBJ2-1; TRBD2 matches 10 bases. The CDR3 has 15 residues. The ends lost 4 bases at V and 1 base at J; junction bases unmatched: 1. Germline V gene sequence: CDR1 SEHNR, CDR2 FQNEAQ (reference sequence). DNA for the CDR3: TGTGCCAGCAGCTCACTAGCGGGGTCCTACAATGAGCAGTTCTTC. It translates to CASSSLAGSYNEQFF.

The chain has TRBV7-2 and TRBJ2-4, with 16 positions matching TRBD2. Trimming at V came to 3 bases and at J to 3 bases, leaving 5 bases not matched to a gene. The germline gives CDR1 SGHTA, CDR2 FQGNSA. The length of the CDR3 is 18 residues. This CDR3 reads CASSLGLAGGPVKNIQYF. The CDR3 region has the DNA TGTGCCAGCAGCTTGGGACTAGCGGGAGGGCCTGTCAAAAACATTCAGTACTTC.

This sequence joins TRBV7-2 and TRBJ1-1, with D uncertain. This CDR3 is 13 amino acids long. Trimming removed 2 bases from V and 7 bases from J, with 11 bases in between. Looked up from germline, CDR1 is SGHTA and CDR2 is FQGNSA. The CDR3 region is CASSLSPPNEAFF. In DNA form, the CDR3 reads TGTGCCAGCAGCTTATCCCCTCCGAATGAAGCTTTCTTT.

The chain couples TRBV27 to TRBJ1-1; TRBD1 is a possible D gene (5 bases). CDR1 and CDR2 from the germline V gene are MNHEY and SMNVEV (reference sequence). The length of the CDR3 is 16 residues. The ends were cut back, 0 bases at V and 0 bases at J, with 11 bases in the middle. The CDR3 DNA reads TGTGCCAGCAGTTTATCGGTTCGGGGGTTGAACACTGAAGCTTTCTTT. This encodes CASSLSVRGLNTEAFF.

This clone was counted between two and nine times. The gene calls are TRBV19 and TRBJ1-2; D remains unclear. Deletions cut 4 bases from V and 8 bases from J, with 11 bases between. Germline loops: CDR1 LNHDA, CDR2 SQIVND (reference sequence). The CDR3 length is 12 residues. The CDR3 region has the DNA TGTGCCAGTAGTAGGGAAGACGACGGCTACACCTTC. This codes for CASSREDDGYTF.

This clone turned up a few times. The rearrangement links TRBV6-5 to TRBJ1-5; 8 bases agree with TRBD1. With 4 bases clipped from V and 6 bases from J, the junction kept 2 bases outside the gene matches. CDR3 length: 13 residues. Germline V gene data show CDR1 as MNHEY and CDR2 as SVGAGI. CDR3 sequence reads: CASSSGGGQPQHF. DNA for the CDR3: TGTGCCAGCAGTTCAGGGGGCGGTCAGCCCCAGCATTTT.

CDR3 residues: CASSADYRDPEAFF. As DNA, the CDR3 is TGTGCCAGTAGTGCCGACTACAGGGATCCTGAAGCTTTCTTT. The chain has TRBV19 and TRBJ1-1, with TRBD1 as a possible D gene (6 bases). Looked up from germline, CDR1 is LNHDA and CDR2 is SQIVND (reference sequence). V lost 5 bases and J lost 6, with 16 bases in between. This CDR3 comprises 14 residues. The entire variable domain, with the rest obtained from reference TRBV19 and TRBJ1-1, is as follows: DGGITQSPKYLFRKEGQNVTLSCEQNLNHDAMYWYRQDPGQGLRLIYYSQIVNDFQKGDIAEGYSVSREKKESFPLTVTSAQKNPTAFYLCASSADYRDPEAFFGQGTRLTVV.

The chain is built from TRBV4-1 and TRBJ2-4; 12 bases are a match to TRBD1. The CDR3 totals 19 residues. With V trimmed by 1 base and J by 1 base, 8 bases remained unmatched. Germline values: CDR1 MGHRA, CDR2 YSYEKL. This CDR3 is CASSQVRDRGPLAKNIQYF. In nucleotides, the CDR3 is TGCGCCAGCAGCCAAGTCCGGGACAGGGGGCCCTTGGCCAAAAACATTCAGTACTTC.

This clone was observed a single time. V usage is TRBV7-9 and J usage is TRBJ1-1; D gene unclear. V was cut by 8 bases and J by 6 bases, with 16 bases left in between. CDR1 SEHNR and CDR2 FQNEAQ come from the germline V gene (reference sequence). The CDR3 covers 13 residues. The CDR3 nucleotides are TGTGCCAGCGTAACAGATCCCTGGGCTGAAGCTTTCTTT. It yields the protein CASVTDPWAEAFF.

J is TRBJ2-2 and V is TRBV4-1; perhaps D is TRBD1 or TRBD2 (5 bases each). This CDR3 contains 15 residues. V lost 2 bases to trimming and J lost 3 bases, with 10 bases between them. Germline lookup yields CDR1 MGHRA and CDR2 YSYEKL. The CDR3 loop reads CASSQSGGDTGELFF. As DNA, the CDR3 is TGCGCCAGCAGCCAAAGTGGGGGAGACACCGGGGAGCTGTTTTTT.

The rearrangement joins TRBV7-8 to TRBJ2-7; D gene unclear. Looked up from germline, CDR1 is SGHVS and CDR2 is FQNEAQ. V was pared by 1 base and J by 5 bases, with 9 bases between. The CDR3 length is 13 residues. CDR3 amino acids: CASSLVRIHEQYF. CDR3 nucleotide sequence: TGTGCCAGCAGCTTAGTTAGGATCCACGAGCAGTACTTC.

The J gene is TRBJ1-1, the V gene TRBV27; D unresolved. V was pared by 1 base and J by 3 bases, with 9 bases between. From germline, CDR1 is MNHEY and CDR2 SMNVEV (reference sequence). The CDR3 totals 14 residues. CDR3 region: CASSLFSPDTEAFF. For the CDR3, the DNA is TGTGCCAGCAGTTTATTCTCCCCAGACACTGAAGCTTTCTTT.

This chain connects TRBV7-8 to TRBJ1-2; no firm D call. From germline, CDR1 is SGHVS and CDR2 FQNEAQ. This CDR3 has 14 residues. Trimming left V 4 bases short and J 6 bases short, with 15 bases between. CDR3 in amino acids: CASSSRGSRHGYTF. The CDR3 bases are TGTGCCAGCAGCTCCCGGGGTTCAAGACATGGCTACACCTTC.

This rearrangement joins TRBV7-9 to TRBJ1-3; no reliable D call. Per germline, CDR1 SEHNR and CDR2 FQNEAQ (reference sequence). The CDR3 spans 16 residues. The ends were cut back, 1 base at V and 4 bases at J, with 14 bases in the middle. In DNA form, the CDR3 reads TGTGCCAGCAGCTTAGAAGTTCGGTTACGCGGAAACACCATATATTTT. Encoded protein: CASSLEVRLRGNTIYF.

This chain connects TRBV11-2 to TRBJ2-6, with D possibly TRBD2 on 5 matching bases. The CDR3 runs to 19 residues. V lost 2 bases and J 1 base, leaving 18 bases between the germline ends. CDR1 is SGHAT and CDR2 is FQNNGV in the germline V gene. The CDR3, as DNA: TGTGCCAGCAGCTTATTCGAGGGCTTTGGGGTTTCTGGGGCCAACGTCCTGACTTTC. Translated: CASSLFEGFGVSGANVLTF.

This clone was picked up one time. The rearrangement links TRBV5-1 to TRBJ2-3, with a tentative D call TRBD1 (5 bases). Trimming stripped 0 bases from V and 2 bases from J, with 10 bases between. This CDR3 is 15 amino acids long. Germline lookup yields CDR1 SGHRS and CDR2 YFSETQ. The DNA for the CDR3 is TGCGCCAGCAGCTTGGAGACAGAACCCACAGATACGCAGTATTTT. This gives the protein CASSLETEPTDTQYF.

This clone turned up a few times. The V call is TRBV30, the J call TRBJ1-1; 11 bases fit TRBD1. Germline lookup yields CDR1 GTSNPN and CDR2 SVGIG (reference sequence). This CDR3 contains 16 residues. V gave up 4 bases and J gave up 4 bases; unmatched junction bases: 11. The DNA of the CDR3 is TGTGCCTGGAACAGCGCCGGGACAGGGGGACGCACTGAAGCTTTCTTT. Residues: CAWNSAGTGGRTEAFF. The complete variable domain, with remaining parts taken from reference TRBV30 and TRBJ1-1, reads SQTIHQWPATLVQPVGSPLSLECTVEGTSNPNLYWYRQAAGRGLQLLFYSVGIGQISSEVPQNLSASRPQDRQFILSSKKLLLSDSGFYLCAWNSAGTGGRTEAFFGQGTRLTVV.

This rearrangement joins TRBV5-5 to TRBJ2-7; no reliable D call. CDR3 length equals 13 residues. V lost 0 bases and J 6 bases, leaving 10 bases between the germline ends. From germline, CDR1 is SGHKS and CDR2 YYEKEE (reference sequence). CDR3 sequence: CASSLVSASEQYF. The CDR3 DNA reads TGTGCCAGCAGCTTGGTCTCGGCTAGCGAGCAGTACTTC.

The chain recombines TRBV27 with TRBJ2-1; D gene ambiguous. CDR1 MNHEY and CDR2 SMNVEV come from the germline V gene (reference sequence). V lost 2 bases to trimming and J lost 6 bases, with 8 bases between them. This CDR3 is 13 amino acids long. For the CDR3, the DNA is TGTGCCAGCAGTTTAACGGCCTCCAATGAGCAGTTCTTC. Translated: CASSLTASNEQFF.

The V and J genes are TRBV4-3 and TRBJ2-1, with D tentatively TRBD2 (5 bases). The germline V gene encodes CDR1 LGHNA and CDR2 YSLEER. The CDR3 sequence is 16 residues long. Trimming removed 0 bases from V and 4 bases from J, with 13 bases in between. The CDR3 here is CASSQDRLALYNEQFF. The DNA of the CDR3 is TGCGCCAGCAGCCAAGACCGTCTAGCCCTATACAATGAGCAGTTCTTC.

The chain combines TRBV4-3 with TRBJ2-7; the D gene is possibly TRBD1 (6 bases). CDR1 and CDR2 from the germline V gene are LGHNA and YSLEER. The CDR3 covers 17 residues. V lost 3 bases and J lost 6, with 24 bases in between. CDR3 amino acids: CASSQAPAQGELGEQYF. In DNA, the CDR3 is TGCGCCAGCAGCCAGGCCCCGGCACAGGGTGAACTTGGCGAGCAGTACTTC.

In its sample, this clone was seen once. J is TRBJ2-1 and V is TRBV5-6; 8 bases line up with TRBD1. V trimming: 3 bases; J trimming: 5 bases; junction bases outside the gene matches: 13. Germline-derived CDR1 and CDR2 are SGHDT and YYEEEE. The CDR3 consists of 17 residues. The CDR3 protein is CASSWTRDRRDDNEQFF. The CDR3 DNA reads TGTGCCAGCAGCTGGACCCGGGACAGGCGGGACGACAATGAGCAGTTCTTC.

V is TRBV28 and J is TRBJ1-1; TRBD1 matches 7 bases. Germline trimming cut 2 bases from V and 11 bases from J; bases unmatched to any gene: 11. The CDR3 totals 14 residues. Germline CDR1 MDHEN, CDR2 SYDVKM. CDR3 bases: TGTGCCAGCAGTTTAATTGTTGGGGACAGTGGTGCTTTCTTT. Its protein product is CASSLIVGDSGAFF.

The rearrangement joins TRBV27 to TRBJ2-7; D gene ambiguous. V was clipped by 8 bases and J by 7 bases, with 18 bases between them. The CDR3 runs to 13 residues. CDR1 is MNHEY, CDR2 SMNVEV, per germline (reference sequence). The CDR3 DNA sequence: TGTGCCAGCCGCGCGCCGGGTACAGAAGAGCAGTACTTC. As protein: CASRAPGTEEQYF.

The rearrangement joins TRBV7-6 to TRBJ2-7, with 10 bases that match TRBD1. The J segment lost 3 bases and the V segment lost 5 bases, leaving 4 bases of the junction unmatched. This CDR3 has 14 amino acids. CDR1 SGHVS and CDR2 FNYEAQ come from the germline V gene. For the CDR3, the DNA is TGTGCCAGCAGCGTCGGGACAGGGGTCTACGAGCAGTACTTC. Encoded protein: CASSVGTGVYEQYF.

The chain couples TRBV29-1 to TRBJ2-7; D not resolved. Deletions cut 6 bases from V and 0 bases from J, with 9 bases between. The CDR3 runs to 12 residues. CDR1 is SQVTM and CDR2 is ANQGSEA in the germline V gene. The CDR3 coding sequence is TGCAGCGTGGTAGACCCCTCCTACGAGCAGTACTTC. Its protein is CSVVDPSYEQYF.

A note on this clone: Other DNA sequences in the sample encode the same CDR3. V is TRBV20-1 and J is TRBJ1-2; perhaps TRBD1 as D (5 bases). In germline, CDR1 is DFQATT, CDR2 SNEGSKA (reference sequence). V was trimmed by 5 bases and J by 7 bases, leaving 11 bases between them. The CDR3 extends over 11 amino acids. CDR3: CSAPTGGGYTF. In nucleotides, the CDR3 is TGCAGTGCTCCAACTGGGGGTGGCTACACCTTC.